What follows are 21 T cell receptor beta chains derived from one specimen sequenced in a study of CD4+ T cells in melanoma (dated by TCRdb to between 2021 and 2024). Libraries were built with the immunoSEQ multiplex PCR assay. In its TCRdb copy, this immuneACCESS table keeps in-frame sequences only and misses some clones. Where compared with another copy, unresolved V genes explain less than half of these, and the others have no known cause. Recorded for this sample are about 140,000 clones; around 90% of them occurred a single time. The ten top clones hold about 1.5% of the sample. These receptor sequences come from a human donor with melanoma.

The rearrangement joins TRBV14 to TRBJ2-3; no definite D call. CDR1 and CDR2 from the germline V gene are SGHDN and FVKESK. The CDR3 has 14 amino acids. Trimming pared 1 base from V and 2 bases from J, leaving 7 bases between. CDR3 DNA: TGTGCCAGCAGCCAAGTAGCCAACACAGATACGCAGTATTTT. This gives the protein CASSQVANTDTQYF.

The V gene is TRBV18, the J gene TRBJ1-1; 8 nucleotides align to TRBD1. The CDR3 sequence is 12 residues long. J was trimmed by 8 bases and V by 5 bases; bases with no gene match: 4. Germline lookup yields CDR1 KGHSH and CDR2 LQKENI. CDR3: CASSSQGAEAFF. The CDR3 DNA follows: TGTGCCAGCTCATCTCAGGGGGCAGAAGCTTTCTTT.

The V and J genes are TRBV27 and TRBJ2-7; TRBD1 is a possible D gene (6 bases). This CDR3 comprises 15 residues. The germline CDR1 and CDR2 sequences are MNHEY and SMNVEV (reference sequence). The ends were cut back, 4 bases at V and 1 base at J, with 14 bases in the middle. In DNA form, the CDR3 reads TGTGCCAGCAGTTCGCAGGGGCCTGGATCCTACGAGCAGTACTTC. Translating gives CASSSQGPGSYEQYF.

This clone was detected only once. This chain uses TRBV7-2 with TRBJ1-5; possible D gene TRBD1, 5 bases. CDR1 and CDR2 (germline): SGHTA, FQGNSA. This CDR3 spans 15 amino acids. The V gene lost 5 bases and the J gene lost 0 bases, with 11 bases spanning the gap. CDR3 nucleotide sequence: TGTGCCAGCAGCCCAGGGCGCTATAGCAATCAGCCCCAGCATTTT. Translating gives CASSPGRYSNQPQHF.

The CDR3 coding sequence is TGTGCCAGCCGAAAAGGACTCATAGGGACAGATACGCAGTATTTT. Translation: CASRKGLIGTDTQYF. The chain joins TRBV25-1 to TRBJ2-3; maybe TRBD2 (5 bases). Germline CDR1 and CDR2: MGHDK and SYGVNS. The CDR3 has 15 amino acids. V lost 8 bases, J lost 3 bases, and 18 bases lay in between.

The chain combines TRBV30 with TRBJ2-7; D may correspond to TRBD1 or TRBD2 (5 bases each). CDR1 and CDR2 from the germline V gene are GTSNPN and SVGIG (reference sequence). The CDR3 totals 15 residues. V gave up 0 bases and J gave up 1 base, with 13 bases separating them. The CDR3 DNA follows: TGTGCCTGGAGTGTACTGGGGGTCGGTTCCTACGAGCAGTACTTC. Protein sequence: CAWSVLGVGSYEQYF.

The gene calls are TRBV5-1 and TRBJ2-1; tentatively, D is TRBD1 (5 bases). Deletions cut 2 bases from V and 1 base from J, with 13 bases between. Germline values: CDR1 SGHRS, CDR2 YFSETQ. The CDR3 runs 16 residues. CDR3 sequence (DNA): TGCGCCAGCAGCTTTCAGGGCCTAGGGTCCTACAATGAGCAGTTCTTC. Protein: CASSFQGLGSYNEQFF.

This clone has just one count. V and J are TRBV7-6 and TRBJ2-3; TRBD2 agrees at 11 bases. The CDR3 totals 15 residues. Per the germline V gene, CDR1 is SGHVS and CDR2 is FNYEAQ. V dropped 3 bases and J dropped 2; count of bases not matched to a gene: 1. CDR3 residues: CASSFSGGDTDTQYF. The CDR3 DNA is TGTGCCAGCAGCTTTAGCGGGGGGGACACAGATACGCAGTATTTT. Together with reference TRBV7-6 and TRBJ2-3, the CDR3 gives the full variable domain: GAGVSQSPRYKVTKRGQDVALRCDPISGHVSLYWYRQALGQGPEFLTYFNYEAQQDKSGLPNDRFSAERPEGSISTLTIQRTEQRDSAMYRCASSFSGGDTDTQYFGPGTRLTVL.

V usage is TRBV6-6 and J usage is TRBJ2-7; the match to TRBD1 covers 9 bases. The CDR3 runs 14 residues. The V gene's germline CDR1 is MNHNY and CDR2 SVGAGI (reference sequence). Unmatched junction bases numbered 9, after V lost 5 bases and J lost 7 bases. The CDR3 is CASSVRDRDGEQYF. In nucleotides, the CDR3 is TGTGCCAGCAGTGTCCGGGACAGGGATGGGGAGCAGTACTTC.

CDR3: CASSLVDRGDPEAFF. The CDR3 bases are TGCGCCAGCAGCTTGGTGGACAGGGGAGACCCTGAAGCTTTCTTT. The chain joins TRBV5-1 to TRBJ1-1; 9 bases line up with TRBD1. This CDR3 has 15 amino acids. Per the germline V gene, CDR1 is SGHRS and CDR2 is YFSETQ. The V segment lost 0 bases and the J segment 6 bases; nucleotides outside the gene matches: 6.

The V call is TRBV5-6, the J call TRBJ2-7, with TRBD2 as a possible D gene (5 bases). This CDR3 has 15 residues. V was shortened by 4 bases and J by 2 bases, with 16 bases between the two germline ends. Germline CDR1 SGHDT, CDR2 YYEEEE. CDR3 sequence (DNA): TGTGCCAGCAGCCGCATACGGGGTACAGCCTACGAGCAGTACTTC. Its translation: CASSRIRGTAYEQYF. Complete variable domain (other parts from reference TRBV5-6 and TRBJ2-7): DAGVTQSPTHLIKTRGQQVTLRCSPKSGHDTVSWYQQALGQGPQFIFQYYEEEERQRGNFPDRFSGHQFPNYSSELNVNALLLGDSALYLCASSRIRGTAYEQYFGPGTRLTVT.

V and J are TRBV27 and TRBJ2-6; D might be TRBD1 or TRBD2, each matching 5 bases. CDR1 MNHEY and CDR2 SMNVEV come from the germline V gene (reference sequence). V was cut by 5 bases and J by 4 bases, with 9 bases left in between. The CDR3 has 14 residues. CDR3 protein: CASSTGLGANVLTF. For the CDR3, the DNA is TGTGCCAGCAGTACGGGGCTCGGGGCCAACGTCCTGACTTTC.

As for this clone: Germline and junction disagree at one end, which may indicate a read error. This chain joins TRBV7-8 and TRBJ1-4; D gene unclear. Per the germline V gene, CDR1 is SGHVS and CDR2 is FQNEAQ. This CDR3 has 12 residues. The CDR3 coding sequence is TGTGCCAGCAGCTCCGAGACTTCTAAGCTCAGTTTT. Its protein product is CASSSETSKLSF.

The V and J genes are TRBV19 and TRBJ1-6; 10 nucleotides align to TRBD1. This CDR3 is 19 amino acids long. V lost 1 base and J lost 5; bases outside the gene matches: 11. Germline V CDR1 and CDR2: LNHDA, SQIVND (reference sequence). CDR3 DNA: TGTGCCAGTAGTATAGCCCCCCCCGGACAGGGGGTCGATAATTCACCCCTCCACTTT. Amino acid sequence: CASSIAPPGQGVDNSPLHF.

This rearrangement joins TRBV4-2 to TRBJ1-2, with TRBD1 matching 7 bases. The CDR3 runs to 15 residues. V lost 4 bases and J lost 6; bases outside the gene matches: 11. The germline V gene has CDR1 LGHNA and CDR2 YNFKEQ. The CDR3 spells CASSLNRGTSDGYTF. Written as DNA, the CDR3 is TGTGCCAGCAGCCTCAACAGGGGCACTTCGGATGGCTACACCTTC.

The CDR3 DNA sequence: TGTGCCAGCAGGGCCGGGACGGGTGAAAAACTGTTTTTT. The encoded protein is CASRAGTGEKLFF. The genes are TRBV27 and TRBJ1-4; D possibly corresponds to TRBD1 (5 bases). The length of the CDR3 is 13 residues. The V end was cut by 6 bases, the J end by 7 bases, with 12 bases between. Germline V lookup: CDR1 MNHEY, CDR2 SMNVEV (reference sequence).

The V gene is TRBV5-5, the J gene TRBJ2-2; D remains ambiguous. The V gene's germline CDR1 is SGHKS and CDR2 YYEKEE (reference sequence). V dropped 5 bases and J dropped 7 bases, with 9 bases sitting between them. The CDR3 has 12 amino acids. The CDR3 sequence: CASSWVGGELFF. The CDR3, as DNA: TGTGCCAGCAGTTGGGTAGGCGGGGAGCTGTTTTTT.

The V gene is TRBV27, the J gene TRBJ2-7, with D hard to call. Trimming took 0 bases from V and 2 from J, leaving 11 bases between them. The germline gives CDR1 MNHEY, CDR2 SMNVEV (reference sequence). The CDR3 length is 15 residues. The CDR3 region is CASSLSAGVPYEQYF. The CDR3 DNA is TGTGCCAGCAGTTTATCAGCAGGAGTACCCTACGAGCAGTACTTC.

The DNA of the CDR3 is TGCAGCGCCCAGGACAGAGCCTACGAGCAGTACTTC. It specifies CSAQDRAYEQYF. The chain joins TRBV29-1 to TRBJ2-7, with D perhaps TRBD1 (6 bases). The V and J ends lost 7 bases and 2 bases respectively, with 12 bases between them. The germline CDR1 and CDR2 sequences are SQVTM and ANQGSEA. This CDR3 region has 12 residues.

This clone has a handful of counts. The chain uses TRBV2 and TRBJ1-2; D unclear. Germline CDR1 SNHLY, CDR2 FYNNEI. V was cut by 4 bases and J by 2 bases, with 14 bases left in between. The CDR3 runs 15 residues. CDR3 region: CASSVNRPRNYGYTF. CDR3 nucleotides: TGTGCCAGCAGTGTAAACCGGCCCCGAAACTATGGCTACACCTTC.

The chain couples TRBV10-1 to TRBJ2-1, with D possibly matching TRBD2 (5 bases). V was trimmed by 0 bases and J by 4 bases, leaving 13 bases between them. CDR3 length equals 16 residues. From germline, CDR1 is WNHNN and CDR2 SYGVQD (reference sequence). The CDR3: CASSESQGGLYNEQFF. CDR3 DNA sequence: TGCGCCAGCAGTGAGTCGCAAGGAGGCCTTTACAATGAGCAGTTCTTC.